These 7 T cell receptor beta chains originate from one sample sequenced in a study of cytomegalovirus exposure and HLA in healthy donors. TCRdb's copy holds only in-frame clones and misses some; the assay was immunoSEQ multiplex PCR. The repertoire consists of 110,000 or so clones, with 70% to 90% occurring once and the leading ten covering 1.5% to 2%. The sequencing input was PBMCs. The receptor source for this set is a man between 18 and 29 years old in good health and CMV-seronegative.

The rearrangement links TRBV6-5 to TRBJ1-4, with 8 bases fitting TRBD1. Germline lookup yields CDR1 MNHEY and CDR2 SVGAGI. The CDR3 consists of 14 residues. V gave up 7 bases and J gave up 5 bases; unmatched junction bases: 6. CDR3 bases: TGTGCCAGCAACCAGGGGGCAGGGAATGAAAAACTGTTTTTT. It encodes CASNQGAGNEKLFF.

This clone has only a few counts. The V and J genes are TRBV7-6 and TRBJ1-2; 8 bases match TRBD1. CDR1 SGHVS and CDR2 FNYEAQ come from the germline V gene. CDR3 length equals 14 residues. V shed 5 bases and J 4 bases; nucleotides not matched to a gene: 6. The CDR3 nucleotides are TGTGCCAGCAGCCCTGGACAGGGTCGCTATGGCTACACCTTC. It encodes CASSPGQGRYGYTF.

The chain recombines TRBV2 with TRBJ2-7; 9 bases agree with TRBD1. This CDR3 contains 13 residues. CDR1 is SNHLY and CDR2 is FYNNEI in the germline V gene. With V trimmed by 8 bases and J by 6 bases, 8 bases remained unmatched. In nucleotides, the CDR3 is TGTGCCAGCTCGACAGGGGGACGGAGCGAGCAGTACTTC. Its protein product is CASSTGGRSEQYF.

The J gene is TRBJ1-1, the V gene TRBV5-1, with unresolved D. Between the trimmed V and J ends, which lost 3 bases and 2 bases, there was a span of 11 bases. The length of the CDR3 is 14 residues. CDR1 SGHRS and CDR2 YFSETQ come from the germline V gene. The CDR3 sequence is CASSYYPPNTEAFF. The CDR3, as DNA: TGCGCCAGCAGCTACTATCCACCAAACACTGAAGCTTTCTTT.

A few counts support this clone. Written as DNA, the CDR3 is TGTGCCAGCAGTTACAGCGGCCGAGCAAACTATGGCTACACCTTC. Amino acid sequence: CASSYSGRANYGYTF. This chain connects TRBV6-5 to TRBJ1-2; D remains unclear. Looked up from germline, CDR1 is MNHEY and CDR2 is SVGAGI. Trimming shortened V by 2 bases and J by 2 bases, and 12 bases separated the two germline ends. CDR3 length equals 15 residues.

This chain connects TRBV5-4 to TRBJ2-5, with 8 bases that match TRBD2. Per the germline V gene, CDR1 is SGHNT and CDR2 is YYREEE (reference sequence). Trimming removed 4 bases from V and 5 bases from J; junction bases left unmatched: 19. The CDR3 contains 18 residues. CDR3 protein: CASSRPLSGTSRGETQYF. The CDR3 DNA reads TGTGCCAGCAGCCGGCCACTTTCCGGGACTAGTAGGGGCGAGACCCAGTACTTC.

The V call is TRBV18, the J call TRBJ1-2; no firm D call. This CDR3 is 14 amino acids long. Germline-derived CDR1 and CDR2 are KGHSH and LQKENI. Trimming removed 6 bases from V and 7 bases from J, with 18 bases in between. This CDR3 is CASSADRLAGGYTF. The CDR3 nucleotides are TGTGCCAGCTCCGCCGACCGACTGGCGGGTGGCTACACCTTC. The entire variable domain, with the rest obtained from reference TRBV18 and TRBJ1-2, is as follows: NAGVMQNPRHLVRRRGQEARLRCSPMKGHSHVYWYRQLPEEGLKFMVYLQKENIIDESGMPKERFSAEFPKEGPSILRIQQVVRGDSAAYFCASSADRLAGGYTFGSGTRLTVV.